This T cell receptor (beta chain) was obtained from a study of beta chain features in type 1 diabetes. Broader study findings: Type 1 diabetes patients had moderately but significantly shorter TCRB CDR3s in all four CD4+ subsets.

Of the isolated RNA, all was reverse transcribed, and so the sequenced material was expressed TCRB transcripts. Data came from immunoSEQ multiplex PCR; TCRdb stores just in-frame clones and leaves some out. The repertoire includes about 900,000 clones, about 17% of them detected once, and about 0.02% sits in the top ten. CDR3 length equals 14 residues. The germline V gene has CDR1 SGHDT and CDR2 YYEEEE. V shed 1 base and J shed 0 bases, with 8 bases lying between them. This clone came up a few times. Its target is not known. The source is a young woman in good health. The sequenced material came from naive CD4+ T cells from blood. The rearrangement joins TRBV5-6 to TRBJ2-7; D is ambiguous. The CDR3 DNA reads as TGTGCCAGCAGCTTGAAGGGATCCTCCTACGAGCAGTACTTC. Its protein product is CASSLKGSSYEQYF.